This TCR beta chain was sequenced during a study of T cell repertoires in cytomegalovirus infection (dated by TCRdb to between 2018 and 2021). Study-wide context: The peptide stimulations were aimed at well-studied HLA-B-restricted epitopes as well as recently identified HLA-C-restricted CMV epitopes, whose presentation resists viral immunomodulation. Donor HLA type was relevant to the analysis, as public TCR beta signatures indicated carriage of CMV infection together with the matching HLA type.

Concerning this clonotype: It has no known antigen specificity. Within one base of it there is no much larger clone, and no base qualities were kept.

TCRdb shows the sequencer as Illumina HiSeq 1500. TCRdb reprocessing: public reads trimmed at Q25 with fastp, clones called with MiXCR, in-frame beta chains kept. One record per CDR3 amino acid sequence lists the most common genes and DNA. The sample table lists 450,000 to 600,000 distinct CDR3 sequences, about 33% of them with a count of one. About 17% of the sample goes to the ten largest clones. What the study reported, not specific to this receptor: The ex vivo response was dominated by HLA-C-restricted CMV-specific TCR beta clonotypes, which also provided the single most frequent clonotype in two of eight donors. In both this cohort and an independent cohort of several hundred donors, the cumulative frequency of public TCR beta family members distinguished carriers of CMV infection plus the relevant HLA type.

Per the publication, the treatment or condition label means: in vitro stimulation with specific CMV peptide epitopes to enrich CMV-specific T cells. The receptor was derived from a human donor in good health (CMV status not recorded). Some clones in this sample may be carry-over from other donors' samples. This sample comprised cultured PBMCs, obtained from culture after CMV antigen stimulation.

This receptor has the CDR3 CASSPQGEGSPLHF. The nucleotides read TGTGCCAGCAGCCCACAGGGTGAAGGATCACCCCTCCACTTT. Here the chain combines TRBV6-2 or TRBV6-3 and TRBJ1-6; the D gene is perhaps TRBD1, from 6 matching bases. Including the terminal cysteine and phenylalanine, the CDR3 comprises 14 residues. Of all the DNA, just the CDR3 is kept, 42 bases in frame from base 1. Trimming costs V 6 bases and J 10 bases, and their ends lie 16 bases apart. The germline V gene supplies CDR1 MNHEY and CDR2 SVGEGT.